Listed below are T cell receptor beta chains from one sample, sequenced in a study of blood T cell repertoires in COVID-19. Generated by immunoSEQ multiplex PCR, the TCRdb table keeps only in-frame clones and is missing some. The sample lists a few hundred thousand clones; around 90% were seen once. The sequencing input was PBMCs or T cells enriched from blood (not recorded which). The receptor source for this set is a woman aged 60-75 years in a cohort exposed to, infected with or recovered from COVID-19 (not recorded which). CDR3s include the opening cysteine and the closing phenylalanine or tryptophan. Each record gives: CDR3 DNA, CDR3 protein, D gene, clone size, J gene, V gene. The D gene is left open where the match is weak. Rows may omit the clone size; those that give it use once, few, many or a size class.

DNA: TGTGCCAGTAGTAAGATCGGGAACGATGAGCAGTTCTTC
CDR3: CASSKIGNDEQFF
D: NA
size: NA
J: TRBJ2-1
V: TRBV19

DNA: TGTGCCAGCAGTTTTTCAGGGGGCTGGGGGAACACTGAAGCTTTCTTT
CDR3: CASSFSGGWGNTEAFF
D: TRBD1
size: NA
J: TRBJ1-1
V: TRBV28

DNA: TGTGCCAGCAGTTTACCGGCAGGGGAACCCCAGCATTTT
CDR3: CASSLPAGEPQHF
D: NA
size: NA
J: TRBJ1-5
V: TRBV28

DNA: TGTGCCAGCACCCCGGGACAGCATCTGTACGAGCAGTACTTC
CDR3: CASTPGQHLYEQYF
D: TRBD1
size: NA
J: TRBJ2-7
V: TRBV6-2/TRBV6-3

DNA: TGCGCCAGCAGCCTCCTAACAAGGGGTAGCGGGAGGGTTGACTACAATGAGCAGTTCTTC
CDR3: CASSLLTRGSGRVDYNEQFF
D: TRBD2
size: NA
J: TRBJ2-1
V: TRBV4-3

DNA: TGTGCCAGCAGCTCCCTAGCGGCCAAGGGTGGCGAGCAGTACTTC
CDR3: CASSSLAAKGGEQYF
D: TRBD2
size: once
J: TRBJ2-7
V: TRBV5-5

DNA: TGCGCCAGCAGCTTGGACAGCTCAACTGGAAACACCATATATTTT
CDR3: CASSLDSSTGNTIYF
D: NA
size: few
J: TRBJ1-3
V: TRBV5-1

DNA: TGCGCCAGCAGCCAGGCGGGACTAGCGGGAGGGCCGGACATTCAGTACTTC
CDR3: CASSQAGLAGGPDIQYF
D: TRBD2
size: NA
J: TRBJ2-4
V: TRBV4-1

DNA: TGTGCCAGCAGCTTACAGGGGAGCACTGAAGCTTTCTTT
CDR3: CASSLQGSTEAFF
D: NA
size: once
J: TRBJ1-1
V: TRBV7-3

DNA: TGCGCCAGCAGCTTGTTAGGGGTTGGGGAAAAACTGTTTTTT
CDR3: CASSLLGVGEKLFF
D: NA
size: NA
J: TRBJ1-4
V: TRBV5-1

DNA: TGTGCCAGCAGTTTAGGGAGTGTAGCCAAAAACATTCAGTACTTC
CDR3: CASSLGSVAKNIQYF
D: NA
size: NA
J: TRBJ2-4
V: TRBV28

DNA: TGTGCCAGCTCGCTGGGACTAGCGGCCCCGAATACGCAGTATTTT
CDR3: CASSLGLAAPNTQYF
D: TRBD2
size: NA
J: TRBJ2-3
V: TRBV18

DNA: TGTGCCAGCAGGGGACCGGGAGCTGAGTACTATGGCTACACCTTC
CDR3: CASRGPGAEYYGYTF
D: NA
size: NA
J: TRBJ1-2
V: TRBV28

DNA: TGTGCCTCAGACACCCCCTCTGGGGCCAACGTCCTGACTTTC
CDR3: CASDTPSGANVLTF
D: NA
size: NA
J: TRBJ2-6
V: TRBV30

DNA: TGTGCCAGCAGCTCCCCGACAGGGGGGACCACTGAAGCTTTCTTT
CDR3: CASSSPTGGTTEAFF
D: TRBD1
size: NA
J: TRBJ1-1
V: TRBV7-2

DNA: TGCGCCAGCAGTGAGCCGGGGTTTAACTATGGCTACACCTTC
CDR3: CASSEPGFNYGYTF
D: NA
size: NA
J: TRBJ1-2
V: TRBV10-1

DNA: TGTGCCAGTAGACCGACAGGGTGGGACTATGGCTACACCTTC
CDR3: CASRPTGWDYGYTF
D: TRBD1
size: NA
J: TRBJ1-2
V: TRBV19

DNA: TGTGCCAGCAGTTTTTCTAGCGGGAGCACAGATACGCAGTATTTT
CDR3: CASSFSSGSTDTQYF
D: TRBD2
size: NA
J: TRBJ2-3
V: TRBV28

DNA: TGTGCCAGCTCACCAGAGACAGGCGAATATGGCTACACCTTC
CDR3: CASSPETGEYGYTF
D: NA
size: NA
J: TRBJ1-2
V: TRBV18

DNA: TGCGCCAGCAGCCCGGACAGGGGGCACGGGGATACGCAGTATTTT
CDR3: CASSPDRGHGDTQYF
D: TRBD1
size: NA
J: TRBJ2-3
V: TRBV4-3

DNA: TGTGCCAGCAGTTTTCTCCTTTCCTCAAGCGGGTACTACAATGAGCAGTTCTTC
CDR3: CASSFLLSSSGYYNEQFF
D: NA
size: NA
J: TRBJ2-1
V: TRBV28

DNA: TGTGCCAGCAGCTCCGGACTAGCGGGCCGCACAGATACGCAGTATTTT
CDR3: CASSSGLAGRTDTQYF
D: TRBD2
size: NA
J: TRBJ2-3
V: TRBV7-3

DNA: TGTGCCAGCAGCCAAGGGACTCGGGAGCTGTTTTTT
CDR3: CASSQGTRELFF
D: NA
size: NA
J: TRBJ2-2
V: TRBV3-1/TRBV3-2

DNA: TGTGCCAGCAGTGACGGGAGCTCCTACAATGAGCAGTTCTTC
CDR3: CASSDGSSYNEQFF
D: NA
size: few
J: TRBJ2-1
V: TRBV6-4

DNA: TGTGCCAGCAGTTCTTCTAGCGGGAGTGGAGAGCAGTACTTC
CDR3: CASSSSSGSGEQYF
D: TRBD2
size: NA
J: TRBJ2-7
V: TRBV28

DNA: TGTGCCAGCAGTGACCCCGAAGGTTCGAGGGCGCCCCTCTACGAGCAGTACTTC
CDR3: CASSDPEGSRAPLYEQYF
D: NA
size: NA
J: TRBJ2-7
V: TRBV6-1

DNA: TGTGCCAGCAGTGAAGAGGGGGCGCGGTGGAATGAGCAGTTCTTC
CDR3: CASSEEGARWNEQFF
D: TRBD1
size: NA
J: TRBJ2-1
V: TRBV6-1

DNA: TGTGCCAGCCTTCGGGTGGGAGAATCACCCCTCCACTTT
CDR3: CASLRVGESPLHF
D: NA
size: NA
J: TRBJ1-6
V: TRBV2

DNA: TGTGCCAGCAGCTCCCCAAGGTTCGAGACAGGGGGCAAGGAAAAACTGTTTTTT
CDR3: CASSSPRFETGGKEKLFF
D: TRBD1
size: once
J: TRBJ1-4
V: TRBV9

DNA: TGTGCCAGCAGCTTGGCCGGGACTAGCGGCTACGAGCAGTACTTC
CDR3: CASSLAGTSGYEQYF
D: TRBD2
size: NA
J: TRBJ2-7
V: TRBV5-4

DNA: TGCGCCAGCAGTCCCGACAGGGGACGGACTGAAGCTTTCTTT
CDR3: CASSPDRGRTEAFF
D: TRBD1
size: NA
J: TRBJ1-1
V: TRBV5-1

DNA: TGTGCCAGGCGGGGACTCATCTACGAGCAGTACTTC
CDR3: CARRGLIYEQYF
D: NA
size: NA
J: TRBJ2-7
V: TRBV21-1

DNA: TGTGCCAGCAGTGCTTGGACAGGGGGGTACTACGAGCAGTACTTC
CDR3: CASSAWTGGYYEQYF
D: TRBD1
size: NA
J: TRBJ2-7
V: TRBV28

DNA: TGTGCCAGTAGCCTACAGATCTCTGGGGCCAACGTCCTGACTTTC
CDR3: CASSLQISGANVLTF
D: NA
size: NA
J: TRBJ2-6
V: TRBV19

DNA: TGCGCCAGCAGCTTGGAGGGGCCGTTTAACTACGAGCAGTACTTC
CDR3: CASSLEGPFNYEQYF
D: NA
size: NA
J: TRBJ2-7
V: TRBV5-1

DNA: TGTGCCAGCAGCTTAAAAGCGGGGACTTACAATGAGCAGTTCTTC
CDR3: CASSLKAGTYNEQFF
D: TRBD2
size: NA
J: TRBJ2-1
V: TRBV7-3

DNA: TGTGCCAGCAGTCTCGCGCCCTCGAGCTCTGGAAACACCATATATTTT
CDR3: CASSLAPSSSGNTIYF
D: NA
size: NA
J: TRBJ1-3
V: TRBV13

DNA: TGCAGCCCCTTAGCCGCCGGGACAGGGGTGAATGAGCAGTTCTTC
CDR3: CSPLAAGTGVNEQFF
D: TRBD1
size: NA
J: TRBJ2-1
V: TRBV29-1

DNA: TGTGCCAGCAGGGACTCTAGCAATCAGCCCCAGCATTTT
CDR3: CASRDSSNQPQHF
D: NA
size: NA
J: TRBJ1-5
V: TRBV28

DNA: TGTGCCAGTAGTATAGATGGCCGAAGCTACACCTTC
CDR3: CASSIDGRSYTF
D: NA
size: NA
J: TRBJ1-2
V: TRBV19

DNA: TGCGCCAGCAGCCAAAGGGGATCGACAGGCCCTCGTACAACTAATGAAAAACTGTTTTTT
CDR3: CASSQRGSTGPRTTNEKLFF
D: NA
size: NA
J: TRBJ1-4
V: TRBV4-1

DNA: TGTGCCAGCAGTGAACAAAGGGGGGATACGCAGTATTTT
CDR3: CASSEQRGDTQYF
D: NA
size: NA
J: TRBJ2-3
V: TRBV6-1

DNA: TGTGCCAGCAGCTTAATTCCCCTCGGGAAGCGGGAGACGGGCAATGAGCAGTTCTTC
CDR3: CASSLIPLGKRETGNEQFF
D: TRBD2
size: NA
J: TRBJ2-1
V: TRBV7-3

DNA: TGTGCCAGCAGTCCTCTCCGGGAGGGTACCAATCAGCCCCAGCATTTT
CDR3: CASSPLREGTNQPQHF
D: NA
size: NA
J: TRBJ1-5
V: TRBV28

DNA: TGTGCCAGCACTTGGGCCTCAAATCAGCCCCAGCATTTT
CDR3: CASTWASNQPQHF
D: NA
size: NA
J: TRBJ1-5
V: TRBV2

DNA: TGTGCCAGCAGCCAAGTCACCTGGGTAGGCGGGGGGGGTAGCACAGATACGCAGTATTTT
CDR3: CASSQVTWVGGGGSTDTQYF
D: TRBD2
size: NA
J: TRBJ2-3
V: TRBV3-1/TRBV3-2

DNA: TGTGCCATCAGTGCTACAGGGGTGGAGGGCACTGAAGCTTTCTTT
CDR3: CAISATGVEGTEAFF
D: TRBD1
size: NA
J: TRBJ1-1
V: TRBV10-3

DNA: TGTGCCAGCAGTTCCCACGGAGCGGGGACAGATACGCAGTATTTT
CDR3: CASSSHGAGTDTQYF
D: TRBD2
size: once
J: TRBJ2-3
V: TRBV28

DNA: TGCGCCAGCAGCTCCGGATTACGGGGGAACACTGAAGCTTTCTTT
CDR3: CASSSGLRGNTEAFF
D: NA
size: once
J: TRBJ1-1
V: TRBV4-3

DNA: TGTGCCAGCAGCCCCACAGGGGCGGGGGCCAACGTCCTGACTTTC
CDR3: CASSPTGAGANVLTF
D: TRBD1
size: NA
J: TRBJ2-6
V: TRBV7-6